These 15 T cell receptor beta chains came from one sample sequenced in a study of post-analysis software for immune sequencing data. Whole-study findings and limits: In patients, TRBV5-6, TRBV5-1 and TRBV20-1 belonged to roughly five TRBV segments found more frequently than in controls.

Unique molecular identifiers tagged the TCR beta cDNA libraries. TCRdb fed the PCR reads into MiXCR, producing one record per CDR3 protein. This table holds approximately 350,000 distinct CDR3 sequences, roughly 30% found once. Their antigens are not known. Source material: blood. The receptors derive from a girl between 5 and 17 years old with multiple sclerosis.

J is TRBJ2-7 and V is TRBV28; 7 positions match TRBD1. CDR1 is MDHEN and CDR2 is SYDVKM in the germline V gene. This CDR3 spans 13 amino acids. V shed 7 bases and J 2 bases; nucleotides not matched to a gene: 5. In DNA form, the CDR3 reads TGTGCCAGCACGGACAGGCCTACCTACGAGCAGTACTTC. This codes for CASTDRPTYEQYF.

The chain is built from TRBV12-3 or TRBV12-4 and TRBJ1-1; no clear D gene. The CDR3 contains 14 residues. The V end was cut by 7 bases, the J end by 3 bases, with 15 bases between. DNA of the CDR3: TGTGCCAGCAAGGGTCCGGTAAAGGACACTGAAGCTTTCTTT. Encoded protein: CASKGPVKDTEAFF.

The chain carries TRBV3-1 and TRBJ2-3, with unresolved D. Per the germline V gene, CDR1 is LGHDT and CDR2 is YNNKEL (reference sequence). This CDR3 spans 17 amino acids. The ends were cut back, 0 bases at V and 1 base at J, with 14 bases in the middle. CDR3: CASSQDVQPRGTDTQYF. The CDR3 nucleotides read TGTGCCAGCAGCCAAGACGTGCAGCCAAGGGGCACAGATACGCAGTATTTT.

The sample holds a few counts of this clonotype. The V gene is TRBV28, the J gene TRBJ1-2; possibly TRBD1 for D (5 bases). The V end was cut by 6 bases, the J end by 4 bases, with 18 bases between. The CDR3 covers 15 residues. CDR1 is MDHEN and CDR2 is SYDVKM in the germline V gene. The DNA of the CDR3 is TGTGCCAGCAGCTCTGGTGGGGGGTGGAGCTATGGCTACACCTTC. Amino acids: CASSSGGGWSYGYTF.

This clonotype came up many times. The chain couples TRBV29-1 to TRBJ2-7; 14 nucleotides agree with TRBD2. CDR3 length: 18 amino acids. The germline CDR1 and CDR2 sequences are SQVTM and ANQGSEA. Germline trimming cut 6 bases from V and 7 bases from J; bases unmatched to any gene: 20. CDR3 DNA: TGCAGCGTGGCCGGGACTAGCGGGGGAGGCTACGGGAACGAGGAGCAGTACTTC. This encodes CSVAGTSGGGYGNEEQYF.

This clonotype showed up just a few times. CDR3 residues: CASSLAPGGQSGEQFF. CDR3 sequence (DNA): TGTGCCAGCAGCTTAGCCCCAGGCGGTCAGAGCGGGGAGCAGTTCTTC. The chain is built from TRBV7-9 and TRBJ2-1; possible D gene TRBD2, 6 bases. Germline V CDR1 and CDR2: SEHNR, FQNEAQ (reference sequence). This CDR3 spans 16 amino acids. V was pared by 0 bases and J by 10 bases, with 19 bases between.

This clonotype came up a few times. CDR3 nucleotides: TGCAGTGCTAGAGATCCGGGGGGCCGCACAGATACGCAGTATTTT. This translates into CSARDPGGRTDTQYF. The V call is TRBV20-1, the J call TRBJ2-3, with a weak D call TRBD2 (7 bases). Germline V lookup: CDR1 DFQATT, CDR2 SNEGSKA (reference sequence). V was pared by 0 bases and J by 1 base, with 11 bases between. This CDR3 contains 15 residues.

This chain uses TRBV20-1 with TRBJ1-1; TRBD1 might be the D (5 bases). V dropped 2 bases and J dropped 1 base, with 11 bases sitting between them. Germline V gene sequence: CDR1 DFQATT, CDR2 SNEGSKA (reference sequence). This CDR3 has 14 residues. The chain's CDR3 is CSARKGQRNTEAFF. The CDR3 nucleotides read TGCAGTGCTAGAAAAGGACAACGGAACACTGAAGCTTTCTTT.

The V and J genes are TRBV11-2 and TRBJ1-2; possible D gene TRBD1, 5 bases. The V gene's germline CDR1 is SGHAT and CDR2 FQNNGV. CDR3 length: 14 residues. Trimming shortened V by 0 bases and J by 4 bases, and 9 bases separated the two germline ends. CDR3 region: CASSLERGIYGYTF. The CDR3 region has the DNA TGTGCCAGCAGCTTAGAACGGGGGATCTATGGCTACACCTTC.

This clonotype was counted a single time. The CDR3 nucleotides are TGCGCCAGCAGCTCAAAGGACGGAATCCACACTGAAGCTTTCTTT. As protein: CASSSKDGIHTEAFF. The chain joins TRBV5-1 to TRBJ1-1; D is unclear. CDR1 SGHRS and CDR2 YFSETQ come from the germline V gene. This CDR3 region has 15 residues. V lost 3 bases and J lost 3, with 15 bases in between.

V gene TRBV7-9 combines with J gene TRBJ1-1; a possible D gene is TRBD1 (6 bases). CDR3 length: 15 amino acids. Germline lookup yields CDR1 SEHNR and CDR2 FQNEAQ (reference sequence). Trimming left V 1 base short and J 5 bases short, with 14 bases between. In nucleotides, the CDR3 is TGTGCCAGCAGCTTAGGGAGACAGGCAGGAACTGAAGCTTTCTTT. Its translation: CASSLGRQAGTEAFF.

The V and J genes are TRBV7-8 and TRBJ2-3, with no clear D. V shed 2 bases and J shed 3 bases, with 9 bases lying between them. The CDR3 consists of 14 residues. CDR1 is SGHVS and CDR2 is FQNEAQ in the germline V gene. The CDR3: CASSLRLPTDTQYF. CDR3 bases: TGTGCCAGCAGCTTACGCCTCCCGACAGATACGCAGTATTTT.

This clonotype was detected only a few times. The CDR3 sequence: CASSRPGLADEQFF. The CDR3 coding sequence is TGTGCCAGCAGCCGCCCGGGACTAGCGGATGAGCAGTTCTTC. The genes are TRBV6-5 and TRBJ2-1; TRBD2 matches at 11 bases. The V segment lost 6 bases and the J segment 8 bases; nucleotides outside the gene matches: 6. CDR1 is MNHEY and CDR2 is SVGAGI in the germline V gene. CDR3 length: 14 amino acids.

This clonotype was picked up one time. This rearrangement joins TRBV7-2 to TRBJ2-3, with D maybe TRBD2 (6 bases). CDR1 is SGHTA and CDR2 is FQGNSA in the germline V gene. The CDR3 loop spans 13 amino acids. Trimming shortened V by 4 bases and J by 4 bases, and 9 bases separated the two germline ends. The CDR3 loop reads CASSWDFSDTQYF. CDR3 bases: TGTGCCAGCAGCTGGGACTTCTCAGATACGCAGTATTTT.

V gene TRBV5-6 combines with J gene TRBJ2-1, with a possible D match to TRBD1 (5 bases). The CDR3 is 15 amino acids. The germline gives CDR1 SGHDT, CDR2 YYEEEE. V lost 0 bases and J lost 5, with 12 bases in between. The CDR3 DNA sequence: TGTGCCAGCAGCTTGGATCAGGGTGGGGACAATGAGCAGTTCTTC. It is translated as CASSLDQGGDNEQFF.